This TCR beta chain comes out of a study of cytomegalovirus exposure and HLA in healthy donors (dated by TCRdb to 2017 to 2019). Context from the whole study: In an earlier analysis of around 540 of the donors, less than 350 Gb of sequence data and roughly 100 million unique TCR beta sequences from 150 million to 200 million T cells were reported. An early release that covered several hundred HLA-typed donors contained around 300 gigabases of sequencing data and about 84 million unique TCR sequences. The genetic ancestry cluster associated with self-reported Caucasian donors included 81% of the roughly 390 genotyped donors. The study aimed to test whether cataloging public T cell receptors could reveal signatures of past pathogen exposure. The study used immunosequencing to profile the T cell repertoires of several hundred subjects and linked those repertoires to cytomegalovirus serostatus. A separate validation cohort of over a hundred different subjects was used in addition to the 666-subject first cohort. To predict cytomegalovirus infection status, the study brought together high-throughput TCR immunosequencing, statistical association of individual TCRs with disease status, and machine learning. To study patterns of TCR occurrence, a later analysis re-analyzed previously published TCR beta repertoires from 700 or so donors and added high-resolution HLA genotyping. In the later analysis, no new phenotypic data were used to find candidate immune exposures; instead, reliance was placed on TCR beta sequences and their occurrence across donors. An earlier analysis of some 500 of the donors applied high-throughput TCR beta sequencing to assess whether each TCR beta V gene segment acted as functional or pseudogenic. Donor age, sex, ethnicity and CMV serostatus were collected together with the repertoire data. In a later genetic analysis, genome-wide SNP genotypes for about 65% of the roughly 670 donors were used, and that subset was treated as a discovery cohort. All discovery cohort repertoires had been generated on a single sequencing platform. Both class I and class II loci were covered by HLA typing, at four-digit resolution. Typing coverage varied by locus: roughly 629-640 donors for A, B, C, DRB1 and DQB1; roughly 560 for DQA1; about 590 for DPA1; around 450 for DPB1. Because of strong linkage in the cohort, 5 or 6 DR-DQ haplotypes were treated as single units for association and clustering. Among some 400 genotyped donors of the cohort, an average of around 240,000 unique TCR beta nucleotide sequences was sequenced per donor, of which approximately 18% were non-productive.

The germline V gene gives CDR1 as MNHEY and CDR2 as SVGAGI. Relative to germline, V is missing 6 bases and J is missing 11 bases, with 9 bases of the junction outside any gene match. Measured from the cysteine to the phenylalanine, the CDR3 is 13 residues long. Only the CDR3 portion is preserved as DNA: 39 bases, with reading frame beginning at the first base. The cohort consisted of 600 to 700 healthy bone marrow donors. All cohort members were sampled while nominally healthy, although unrecorded immune exposures were likely present. The donor was CMV seronegative and belonged to the group of around 400 seronegative cohort members. A peripheral blood sample was provided by each donor, and peripheral blood mononuclear cells were used for TCR beta sequencing. The Qiagen DNeasy Blood Extraction Kit was used to extract genomic DNA from the blood cell samples. Libraries were prepared through the immunoSEQ multiplex PCR assay. For the multiplex PCR, a mixture combining 60 forward primers for TCR Vbeta segments and 13 reverse primers for TCR Jbeta segments was used. The CDR3 region of rearranged TCR beta genes was amplified from genomic DNA with a multiplex PCR assay. On the Illumina HiSeq System, the amplified TCR beta libraries were sequenced as 87-base-pair reads. As for the original processing: In a later analysis, around 80 million unique TCR beta chains were counted across the 690 or so repertoires, and around 11 million of these chains were shared by at least two donors. A nearest-neighbor algorithm error-corrected the raw reads and collapsed the reads into unique sequences, merging closely related sequences to remove PCR and sequencing errors. To assign V, D and J gene segments, CDR3 sequences were aligned to IMGT reference sequences. Each retained sequence needed at least a six-nucleotide match to both a V gene segment and a J gene segment. A rearrangement counted as productive if the CDR3 had no stop codons and remained in frame with V and J, and every other rearrangement counted as non-productive. CDR3 was defined by IMGT convention, running from the second conserved V-encoded cysteine to the conserved J-encoded phenylalanine. Sequences without an unambiguous match to a single V gene segment were excluded from the earlier analysis of about 640 of the donors. An earlier analysis of about 590 of the donors classified V segments as functional when productive rearrangements were above 56.7% and as segregating when the standard deviation between donors was above 5%. A statistical classification framework was built for diagnosing cytomegalovirus status from the catalog of TCR beta chain sequences. In a later analysis, TCR nucleotide sequences were compared against IMGT/GENE-DB human TR gene sequences so that V and J genes could be assigned. In a later analysis, CDR3 sequences and most-parsimonious VDJ recombination scenarios were assigned using the TCRdist pipeline. In a later analysis, each TCR beta chain was defined by its CDR3 amino acid sequence together with its V-gene family, and reads lacking a unique V-gene family were excluded. As a way to deal with suspected cross-contamination and a sequencing artifact, a later analysis dropped 592 nucleotide sequences that were highly shared and had low generation probability. A later analysis calculated a clonal expansion index for each public chain from normalized within-repertoire ranks of inferred template counts. A later analysis computed generation probabilities with a VDJ recombination model fitted to out-of-frame rearrangements, and checked the results against IGoR. In a later analysis, TCR-TCR, TCR-HLA and TCR-CMV co-occurrence was scored with hypergeometric tests, and a repertoire-size bias correction was applied to TCR pairs. In a later analysis, false discovery rates were estimated by permuting HLA or CMV assignments 20 times. A later analysis grouped co-occurring TCRs with DBSCAN, adding TCRdist sequence similarity when clustering within HLA-allele-positive subsets. Repertoires with fewer than 30,000 or more than 120,000 public chains were left out of co-occurrence clustering, as were five repertoires with anomalous nucleotide sharing. TCRdb obtained this table from immuneACCESS and retained in-frame rearrangements with V and J assigned. These tables miss some clones; where compared with another copy, unresolved V genes account for less than half of the shortfall, and the remainder is unexplained. V and J calls and clone size are as listed in that table; D and trimming were resolved from the DNA. The table for this sample lists 110,000 to 150,000 clones; roughly 80% of them were counted only once. The ten largest clones capture less than 4% of the sample.

With respect to this clone: The antigen it binds to is not known. Base qualities are not provided; no much larger clone lies one nucleotide away.

Study-wide conclusions, independent of this receptor: V-gene and J-gene trimming of TCR beta chains was associated with a missense DCLRE1C variant in a later genetic analysis, and the association was replicated in an independent cohort. Because the 87-base-pair reads could not distinguish some IMGT-functional V segments, including TRBV6-2 and TRBV6-3, those segments were excluded. In a later analysis, HLA-associated TCR beta chains showed more clonal expansion and lower generation probabilities than non-associated chains that were equally common. In a later analysis, the rate of TCR association differed among HLA loci, with DRB1 alleles having the most associated TCRs and HLA-C alleles having the fewest. The cohort was sequenced for TCR beta chains only, and without alpha or paired-chain data the features that could be detected were limited. A cluster of highly shared sequence variants was judged likely to represent a technical artifact of the sequencing pipeline. A further reported finding was that TCR beta sequences accurately predicted the HLA-A and HLA-B alleles for most subjects in the first cohort. It was suggested by the authors that the approach could potentially be generalized to other disease states and immunological phenotypes. Broadly in line with IMGT annotations, most TCR beta V segments showed up in productive rearrangements about 90% or about 30% of the time in an earlier analysis of several hundred of the donors. Roughly uniform sequencing depth across donors was assumed in presence/absence analyses, although this assumption may not hold. In a later analysis, most CMV-associated TCR beta chains were found to appear HLA-restricted, with HLA associations seemingly driven largely by CMV exposure. Most TCR sequences were observed very rarely across donors, whereas some public TCRs were present in many individuals. Seventeen rarely observed V segments, including chromosome 9 orphons, were excluded from the earlier analysis of about 610 of the donors because counts were too low. A few of the identified cytomegalovirus-associated TCR beta chains were confirmed in vitro to be specific for cytomegalovirus antigens. Correlated functional status among segregating V segments might be attributable to linkage disequilibrium, but an unknown experimental factor could not be ruled out. A later analysis reported that several top co-occurrence clusters appeared linked to parvovirus B19, influenza, CMV and Epstein-Barr virus. Because HLA typing was missing for some donors at each locus, association tests included only the typed subset. According to a later genetic analysis, donors in an Asian-associated ancestry cluster had fewer N-insertions in productive TCRs than the roughly 670-donor mean. Immune exposure information for the cohort was limited to CMV serostatus. Assigning TCR associations to individual alleles was difficult when HLA alleles, especially DR and DQ, strongly co-occurred. In the study, approximately 160 TCR beta chains were listed as associated with cytomegalovirus. The classifier was reported to diagnose cytomegalovirus status with high specificity and sensitivity in both the original and validation cohorts. Specific HLA alleles were associated with around 18,000 TCR beta sequences at a false discovery rate of 0.05 in a later analysis.

The clonotype comes from a male donor in good health and CMV-seronegative. The sequencing sample was made of PBMCs. The chain links TRBV6-5 with TRBJ1-1; 10 middle bases align to TRBD1. The nucleotides are TGTGCCAGCAGGGCCCTCGGGACAGGGGTCGCTTTCTTT. This translates into CASRALGTGVAFF.